The 9 T cell receptor beta chains reported below all come from one sample, sequenced in a study of blood T cell repertoires in COVID-19. Generated by immunoSEQ multiplex PCR, the TCRdb table keeps only in-frame clones and is missing some. The profile shows 18,000 or so clones, roughly 84% of them singletons. The sample was peripheral blood. The receptor set was obtained from a human donor with active COVID-19. The donor label of this sample is uncertain.

V gene TRBV11-3 combines with J gene TRBJ2-5; a possible D gene is TRBD2 (6 bases). Germline V CDR1 and CDR2: SGHNT, YENEEA. V shed 3 bases and J shed 5 bases, with 19 bases lying between them. The CDR3 totals 16 residues. The CDR3 here is CASSFALGQAGETQYF. CDR3 sequence (DNA): TGTGCCAGCAGCTTCGCCCTCGGGCAGGCGGGGGAGACCCAGTACTTC.

The chain recombines TRBV11-2 with TRBJ2-2; D gene uncertain. V lost 1 base and J 5 bases, leaving 5 bases between the germline ends. Germline CDR1 SGHAT, CDR2 FQNNGV. The CDR3 contains 13 residues. The CDR3 is CASSLGRTGELFF. The CDR3 DNA is TGTGCCAGCAGCTTAGGGCGGACCGGGGAGCTGTTTTTT.

The chain couples TRBV28 to TRBJ2-1; 12 nucleotides line up with TRBD1. Germline CDR1 and CDR2: MDHEN and SYDVKM. After removal of 6 bases from V and 10 bases from J, the junction contained 10 bases not matched to a gene. The CDR3 length is 15 residues. CDR3 sequence (DNA): TGTGCCAGCAGAAATTCCGGGACAGGGGGCAGCGAGCAGTTCTTC. This gives the protein CASRNSGTGGSEQFF.

The genes are TRBV6-5 and TRBJ2-3, with 7 positions matching TRBD2. This CDR3 region has 15 residues. V was clipped by 6 bases and J by 4 bases; unmatched bases: 10. Germline CDR1 and CDR2: MNHEY and SVGAGI. The CDR3 DNA is TGTGCCAGCAGGACCGGGAGGAGCCTCGCAGATACGCAGTATTTT. It specifies CASRTGRSLADTQYF.

This chain uses TRBV12-3 or TRBV12-4 with TRBJ2-1; the match to TRBD2 covers 7 bases. The CDR3 totals 13 residues. Losses at the gene ends were 3 bases for V and 10 bases for J; bases not matched to a gene: 6. CDR3: CASSFVPSGEQFF. The CDR3 DNA follows: TGTGCCAGCAGTTTCGTCCCTAGCGGAGAGCAGTTCTTC.

This clone was observed a single time. CDR3 bases: TGCGCCAGCAGCTTCTATGGCTACGAGCAGTACTTC. Protein product: CASSFYGYEQYF. The rearrangement uses TRBV5-1 and TRBJ2-7, with D hard to call. CDR1 SGHRS and CDR2 YFSETQ come from the germline V gene. V lost 2 bases, J lost 3 bases, and 6 bases lay in between. The length of the CDR3 is 12 residues.

The chain combines TRBV12-3 or TRBV12-4 with TRBJ2-4; no clear D gene. Deletions cut 5 bases from V and 8 bases from J, with 7 bases between. CDR3 length: 11 residues. The CDR3 region has the DNA TGTGCCAGCAGTCGCGTGGACATTCAGTACTTC. Amino acids: CASSRVDIQYF.

The V call is TRBV5-1, the J call TRBJ2-7; TRBD2 is a possible D gene (6 bases). The CDR3 loop spans 14 amino acids. V was cut by 4 bases and J by 3 bases, with 14 bases left in between. The germline gives CDR1 SGHRS, CDR2 YFSETQ. CDR3 protein: CASSRSTGSYEQYF. The CDR3 nucleotides are TGCGCCAGCAGCCGCTCAACCGGGAGCTACGAGCAGTACTTC.

The V gene is TRBV4-1, the J gene TRBJ1-2, with TRBD1 identical over 7 bases. This CDR3 has 15 residues. The J segment lost 1 base and the V segment lost 1 base, leaving 3 bases of the junction unmatched. Looked up from germline, CDR1 is MGHRA and CDR2 is YSYEKL. The CDR3 region has the DNA TGCGCCAGCAGCCAAGGACAGGGCCTTAACTATGGCTACACCTTC. It yields the protein CASSQGQGLNYGYTF.